Following are 16 T cell receptor beta chains from one sample sequenced in a study of cytomegalovirus exposure and HLA in healthy donors. The PCR made use of 60 Vbeta and 13 Jbeta primers. Some clones are missing from TCRdb's copy, which holds only in-frame ones; the method was immunoSEQ multiplex PCR. The table shows fewer than 150,000 clones, with roughly four fifths occurring only once. Sequencing input: PBMCs. The source of these receptors is a man aged 40-49 years in good health and CMV-seropositive.

This clone was picked up one time. The rearrangement joins TRBV7-2 to TRBJ2-1; D uncertain. The CDR3 extends over 15 amino acids. CDR1 and CDR2 from the germline V gene are SGHTA and FQGNSA. Trimming shortened V by 1 base and J by 2 bases, and 9 bases separated the two germline ends. Here the CDR3 DNA reads TGTGCCAGCAGCTTAGGTGGGCCCGCCTACAATGAGCAGTTCTTC. This translates into CASSLGGPAYNEQFF.

The V and J genes are TRBV13 and TRBJ1-2; TRBD1 might be the D (6 bases). The CDR3 runs to 15 residues. Germline CDR1 PRHDT, CDR2 FYEKMQ (reference sequence). V was pared by 5 bases and J by 1 base, with 14 bases between. CDR3 amino acids: CASSRGARDNYGYTF. CDR3 in DNA: TGTGCCAGCAGCCGGGGGGCCAGGGATAACTATGGCTACACCTTC.

This chain joins TRBV2 and TRBJ1-4, with 10 bases that match TRBD1. This CDR3 has 16 residues. The germline gives CDR1 SNHLY, CDR2 FYNNEI. The V segment lost 1 base and the J segment 2 bases; nucleotides outside the gene matches: 1. In DNA form, the CDR3 reads TGTGCCAGCAGTGAAGTGGGACAGGGGACTAATGAAAAACTGTTTTTT. Translation gives CASSEVGQGTNEKLFF.

J is TRBJ1-5 and V is TRBV29-1; no firm D call. Germline V CDR1 and CDR2: SQVTM, ANQGSEA. Trimming left V 5 bases short and J 6 bases short, with 11 bases between. The CDR3 has 12 residues. The CDR3 DNA reads as TGCAGCGTTTGTGATGGGAGTCAGCCCCAGCATTTT. Translation gives CSVCDGSQPQHF.

V gene TRBV5-6 combines with J gene TRBJ2-7; D is ambiguous. Trimming pared 1 base from V and 6 bases from J, leaving 23 bases between. The CDR3 loop spans 17 amino acids. In germline, CDR1 is SGHDT, CDR2 YYEEEE. CDR3 loop: CASSLWPTHYAVAEQYF. DNA of the CDR3: TGTGCCAGCAGCTTGTGGCCCACTCACTACGCGGTAGCCGAGCAGTACTTC.

This chain joins TRBV5-6 and TRBJ2-5; 9 nucleotides match TRBD1. The junction had 4 bases not matched to a gene; V was cut back by 0 bases and J by 4 bases. Germline loops: CDR1 SGHDT, CDR2 YYEEEE. This CDR3 is 15 amino acids long. The CDR3 bases are TGTGCCAGCAGCTTGGGCGGGACAGGGAGAGAGACCCAGTACTTC. Translated: CASSLGGTGRETQYF.

This clone appeared once. This rearrangement joins TRBV5-6 to TRBJ1-2, with 7 nucleotides matching TRBD1. Germline values: CDR1 SGHDT, CDR2 YYEEEE. The CDR3 is made up of 14 amino acids. Trimming removed 2 bases from V and 5 bases from J; junction bases left unmatched: 6. CDR3 region: CASSFSLQGYGYTF. The CDR3, as DNA: TGTGCCAGCAGCTTTTCCCTACAGGGGTATGGCTACACCTTC.

The table lists this clone with a few counts. The chain uses TRBV7-3 and TRBJ2-7, with 7 nucleotides matching TRBD1. CDR3 length: 14 residues. With V trimmed by 4 bases and J by 2 bases, 5 bases remained unmatched. The V gene's germline CDR1 is SGHTA and CDR2 FQGTGA. CDR3 bases: TGTGCCAGCAGCTCGACAGGGACCACCTACGAGCAGTACTTC. Encoded protein: CASSSTGTTYEQYF. Looking up the rest from reference TRBV7-3 and TRBJ2-7 gives the full variable domain: GAGVSQTPSNKVTEKGKYVELRCDPISGHTALYWYRQSLGQGPEFLIYFQGTGAADDSGLPNDRFFAVRPEGSVSTLKIQRTERGDSAVYLCASSSTGTTYEQYFGPGTRLTVT.

J is TRBJ2-2 and V is TRBV7-3; the match to TRBD2 covers 8 bases. The length of the CDR3 is 16 residues. The germline V gene encodes CDR1 SGHTA and CDR2 FQGTGA. The junction had 8 bases not matched to a gene; V was cut back by 1 base and J by 7 bases. CDR3 region: CASSLKSGGPGGELFF. For the CDR3, the DNA is TGTGCCAGCAGCTTAAAATCGGGGGGGCCCGGCGGGGAGCTGTTTTTT.

The chain recombines TRBV5-1 with TRBJ2-3; D ambiguous. The CDR3 is 17 amino acids. V gave up 0 bases and J gave up 1 base, with 15 bases separating them. Per the germline V gene, CDR1 is SGHRS and CDR2 is YFSETQ. CDR3 sequence (DNA): TGCGCCAGCAGCTTGGAAGGCCAGTGGCGGCGCACAGATACGCAGTATTTT. It encodes CASSLEGQWRRTDTQYF.

This chain joins TRBV7-8 and TRBJ2-7; possibly TRBD1 for D (6 bases). The germline V gene encodes CDR1 SGHVS and CDR2 FQNEAQ. CDR3 length: 15 amino acids. The V end was cut by 2 bases, the J end by 3 bases, with 14 bases between. As DNA, the CDR3 is TGTGCCAGCAGCTTATTTGTACAGGGAGTCTACGAGCAGTACTTC. Its translation is CASSLFVQGVYEQYF.

The chain carries TRBV14 and TRBJ1-1; D is possibly TRBD1 (6 bases). The CDR3 extends over 15 amino acids. The germline V and J ends were trimmed by 5 bases and 6 bases, with 19 bases remaining between them. The V gene's germline CDR1 is SGHDN and CDR2 FVKESK. The CDR3 protein is CASSAWGGLEPEAFF. The CDR3 region has the DNA TGTGCCAGCAGCGCCTGGGGGGGGCTGGAACCTGAAGCTTTCTTT. The variable domain in full, with the rest retrieved from reference TRBV14 and TRBJ1-1, is EAGVTQFPSHSVIEKGQTVTLRCDPISGHDNLYWYRRVMGKEIKFLLHFVKESKQDESGMPNNRFLAERTGGTYSTLKVQPAELEDSGVYFCASSAWGGLEPEAFFGQGTRLTVV.

The table lists this clone with a few counts. This rearrangement joins TRBV5-1 to TRBJ2-3; 11 positions match TRBD2. Germline V gene sequence: CDR1 SGHRS, CDR2 YFSETQ. This CDR3 has 15 residues. V shed 4 bases, J shed 1 base, and the junction held 2 bases outside the gene matches. CDR3 loop: CASSILAGGTDTQYF. The CDR3 DNA reads as TGCGCCAGCAGCATACTAGCGGGGGGCACAGATACGCAGTATTTT. Variable domain in full (rest from reference TRBV5-1 and TRBJ2-3): KAGVTQTPRYLIKTRGQQVTLSCSPISGHRSVSWYQQTPGQGLQFLFEYFSETQRNKGNFPGRFSGRQFSNSRSEMNVSTLELGDSALYLCASSILAGGTDTQYFGPGTRLTVL.

J is TRBJ2-4 and V is TRBV18; D may be TRBD1 (6 bases). The CDR3 length is 17 residues. Germline CDR1 KGHSH, CDR2 LQKENI. V lost 3 bases and J 0 bases, leaving 15 bases between the germline ends. The CDR3 DNA sequence: TGTGCCAGCTCACCTTCTCACAGGGTACTAGCCAAAAACATTCAGTACTTC. Translation gives CASSPSHRVLAKNIQYF. Combining the CDR3 with reference TRBV18 and TRBJ2-4 gives the whole variable domain NAGVMQNPRHLVRRRGQEARLRCSPMKGHSHVYWYRQLPEEGLKFMVYLQKENIIDESGMPKERFSAEFPKEGPSILRIQQVVRGDSAAYFCASSPSHRVLAKNIQYFGAGTRLSVL.

The V call is TRBV27, the J call TRBJ2-1, with TRBD1 as a possible D gene (6 bases). CDR3 length: 14 residues. The germline CDR1 and CDR2 sequences are MNHEY and SMNVEV (reference sequence). Trimming left V 3 bases short and J 2 bases short, with 8 bases between. CDR3: CASSFTGTYNEQFF. DNA for the CDR3: TGTGCCAGCAGTTTCACAGGGACCTACAATGAGCAGTTCTTC.

This CDR3 is CASSPGGYGYTF. DNA for the CDR3: TGTGCCAGCAGCCCCGGCGGATATGGCTACACCTTC. The chain joins TRBV5-6 to TRBJ1-2; D not certain. This CDR3 region has 12 residues. The V gene lost 4 bases and the J gene lost 5 bases, with 9 bases spanning the gap. CDR1 is SGHDT and CDR2 is YYEEEE in the germline V gene.